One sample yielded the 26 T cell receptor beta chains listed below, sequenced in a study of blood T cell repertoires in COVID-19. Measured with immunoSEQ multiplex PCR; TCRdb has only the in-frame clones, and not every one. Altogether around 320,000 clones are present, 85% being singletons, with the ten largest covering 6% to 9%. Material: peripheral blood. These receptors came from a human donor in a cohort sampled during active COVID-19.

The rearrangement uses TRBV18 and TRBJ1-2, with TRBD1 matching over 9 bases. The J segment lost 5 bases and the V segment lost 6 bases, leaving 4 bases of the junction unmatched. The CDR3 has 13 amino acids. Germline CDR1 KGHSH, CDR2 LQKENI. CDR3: CASSSGQGYGYTF. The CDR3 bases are TGTGCCAGCTCTTCTGGACAGGGGTATGGCTACACCTTC.

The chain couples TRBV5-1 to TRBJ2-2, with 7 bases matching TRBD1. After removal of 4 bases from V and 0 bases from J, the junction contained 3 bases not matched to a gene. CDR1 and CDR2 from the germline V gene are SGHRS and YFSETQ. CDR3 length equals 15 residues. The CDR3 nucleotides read TGCGCCAGCAGCAAAGGGGGCACGAACACCGGGGAGCTGTTTTTT. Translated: CASSKGGTNTGELFF.

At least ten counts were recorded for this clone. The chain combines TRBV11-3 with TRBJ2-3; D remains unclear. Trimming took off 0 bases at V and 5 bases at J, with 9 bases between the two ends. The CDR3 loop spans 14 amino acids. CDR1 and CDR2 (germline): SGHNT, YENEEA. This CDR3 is CASSLDPRIDTQYF. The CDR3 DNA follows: TGTGCCAGCAGCTTAGATCCTAGGATAGATACGCAGTATTTT.

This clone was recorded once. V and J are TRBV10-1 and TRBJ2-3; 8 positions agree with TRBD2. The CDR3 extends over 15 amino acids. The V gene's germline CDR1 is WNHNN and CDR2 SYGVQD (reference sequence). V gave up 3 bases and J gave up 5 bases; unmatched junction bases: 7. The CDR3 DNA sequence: TGCGCCAGCAGTGACCCCGGGACTAGTCTAGATACGCAGTATTTT. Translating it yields CASSDPGTSLDTQYF.

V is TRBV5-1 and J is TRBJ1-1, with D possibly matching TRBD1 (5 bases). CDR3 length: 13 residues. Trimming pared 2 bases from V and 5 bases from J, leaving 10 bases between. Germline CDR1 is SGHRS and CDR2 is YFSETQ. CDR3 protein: CASSLGVGTEAFF. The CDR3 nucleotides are TGCGCCAGCAGCTTAGGGGTCGGGACTGAAGCTTTCTTT. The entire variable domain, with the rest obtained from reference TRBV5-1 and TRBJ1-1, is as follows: KAGVTQTPRYLIKTRGQQVTLSCSPISGHRSVSWYQQTPGQGLQFLFEYFSETQRNKGNFPGRFSGRQFSNSRSEMNVSTLELGDSALYLCASSLGVGTEAFFGQGTRLTVV.

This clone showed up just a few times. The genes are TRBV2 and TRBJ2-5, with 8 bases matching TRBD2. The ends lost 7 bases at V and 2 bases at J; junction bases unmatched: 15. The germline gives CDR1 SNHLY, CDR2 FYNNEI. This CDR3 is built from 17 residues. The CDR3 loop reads CASKGGRGAGEQETQYF. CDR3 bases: TGTGCCAGCAAAGGGGGTCGTGGAGCGGGGGAACAAGAGACCCAGTACTTC.

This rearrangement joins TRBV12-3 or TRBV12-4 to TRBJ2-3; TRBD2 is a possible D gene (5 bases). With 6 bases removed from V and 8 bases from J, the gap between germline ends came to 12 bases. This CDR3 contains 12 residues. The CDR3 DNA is TGTGCCAGCAGCGTCGGGGTACGTACGCAGTATTTT. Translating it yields CASSVGVRTQYF.

The CDR3 here is CASSSEGTGNEKLFF. For the CDR3, the DNA is TGCGCCAGCAGCTCTGAAGGGACAGGCAATGAAAAACTGTTTTTT. V usage is TRBV5-1 and J usage is TRBJ1-4; 8 nucleotides align to TRBD1. The germline V gene encodes CDR1 SGHRS and CDR2 YFSETQ. The CDR3 runs to 15 residues. The J segment lost 5 bases and the V segment lost 3 bases, leaving 6 bases of the junction unmatched.

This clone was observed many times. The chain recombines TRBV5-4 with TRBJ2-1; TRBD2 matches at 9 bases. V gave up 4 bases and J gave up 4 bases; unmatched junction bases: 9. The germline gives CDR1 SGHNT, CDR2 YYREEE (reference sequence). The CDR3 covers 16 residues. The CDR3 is CASSPGGGGAYNEQFF. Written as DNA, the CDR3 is TGTGCCAGCAGCCCGGGAGGCGGGGGGGCGTACAATGAGCAGTTCTTC.

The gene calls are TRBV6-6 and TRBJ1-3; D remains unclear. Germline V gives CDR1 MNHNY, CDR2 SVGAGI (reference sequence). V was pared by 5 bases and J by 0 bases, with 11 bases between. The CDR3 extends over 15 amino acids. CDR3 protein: CASSRTGVSGNTIYF. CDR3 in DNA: TGTGCCAGCAGTCGGACGGGAGTCTCTGGAAACACCATATATTTT.

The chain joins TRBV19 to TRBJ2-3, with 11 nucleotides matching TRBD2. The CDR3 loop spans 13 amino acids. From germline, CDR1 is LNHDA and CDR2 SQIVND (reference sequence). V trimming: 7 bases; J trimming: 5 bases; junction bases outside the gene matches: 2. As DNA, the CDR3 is TGTGCCAGTAAACTAGCGGGGGTAGATACGCAGTATTTT. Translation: CASKLAGVDTQYF. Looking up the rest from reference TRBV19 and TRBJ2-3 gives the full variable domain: DGGITQSPKYLFRKEGQNVTLSCEQNLNHDAMYWYRQDPGQGLRLIYYSQIVNDFQKGDIAEGYSVSREKKESFPLTVTSAQKNPTAFYLCASKLAGVDTQYFGPGTRLTVL.

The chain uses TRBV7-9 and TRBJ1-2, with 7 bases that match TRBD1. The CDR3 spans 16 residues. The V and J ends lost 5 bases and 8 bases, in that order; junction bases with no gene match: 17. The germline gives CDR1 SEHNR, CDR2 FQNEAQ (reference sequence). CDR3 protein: CASSPGQASAPKGYTF. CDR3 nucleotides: TGTGCCAGCAGCCCTGGACAGGCTTCCGCTCCAAAAGGCTACACCTTC.

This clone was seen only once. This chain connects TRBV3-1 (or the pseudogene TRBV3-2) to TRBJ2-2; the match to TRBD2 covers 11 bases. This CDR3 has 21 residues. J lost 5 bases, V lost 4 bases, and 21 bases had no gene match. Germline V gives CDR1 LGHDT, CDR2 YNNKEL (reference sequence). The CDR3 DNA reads TGTGCCAGCAGCCCCAATCGGGTCGGTCTAGCGGGGGGCGTGAGGACCGGGGAGCTGTTTTTT. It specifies CASSPNRVGLAGGVRTGELFF.

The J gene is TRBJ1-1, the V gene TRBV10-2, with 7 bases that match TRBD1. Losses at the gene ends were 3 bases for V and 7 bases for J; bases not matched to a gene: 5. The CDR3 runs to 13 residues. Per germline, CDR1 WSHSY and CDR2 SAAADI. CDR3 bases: TGCGCCAGCAGTGACCCTGGACAGGTTGAAGCTTTCTTT. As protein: CASSDPGQVEAFF.

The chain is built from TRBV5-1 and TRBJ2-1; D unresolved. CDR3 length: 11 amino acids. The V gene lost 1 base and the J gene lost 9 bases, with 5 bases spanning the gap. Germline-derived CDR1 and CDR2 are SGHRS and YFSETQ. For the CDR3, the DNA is TGCGCCAGCAGCTTGCTTTTTGAGCAGTTCTTC. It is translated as CASSLLFEQFF.

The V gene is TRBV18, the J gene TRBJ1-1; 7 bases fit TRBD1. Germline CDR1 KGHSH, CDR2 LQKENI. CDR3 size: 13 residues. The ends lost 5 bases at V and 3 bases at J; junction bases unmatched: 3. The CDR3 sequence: CASSDGTDTEAFF. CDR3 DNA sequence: TGTGCCAGCTCAGACGGGACAGACACTGAAGCTTTCTTT. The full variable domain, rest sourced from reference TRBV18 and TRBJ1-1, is NAGVMQNPRHLVRRRGQEARLRCSPMKGHSHVYWYRQLPEEGLKFMVYLQKENIIDESGMPKERFSAEFPKEGPSILRIQQVVRGDSAAYFCASSDGTDTEAFFGQGTRLTVV.

The CDR3 reads CSVSGTGAYEQYF. In DNA form, the CDR3 reads TGCAGCGTTTCCGGGACAGGGGCCTACGAGCAGTACTTC. This chain connects TRBV29-1 to TRBJ2-7; TRBD1 aligns across 10 bases. In germline, CDR1 is SQVTM, CDR2 ANQGSEA. V lost 5 bases and J lost 2; bases outside the gene matches: 3. The CDR3 runs to 13 residues.

The CDR3 coding sequence is TGTGCCAGCAGCGTCAGGGGAGAGACCCAGTACTTC. The encoded protein is CASSVRGETQYF. The V call is TRBV9, the J call TRBJ2-5; the D gene is possibly TRBD1 (6 bases). In germline, CDR1 is SGDLS, CDR2 YYNGEE. This CDR3 is built from 12 residues. Trimming took off 2 bases at V and 4 bases at J, with 6 bases between the two ends.

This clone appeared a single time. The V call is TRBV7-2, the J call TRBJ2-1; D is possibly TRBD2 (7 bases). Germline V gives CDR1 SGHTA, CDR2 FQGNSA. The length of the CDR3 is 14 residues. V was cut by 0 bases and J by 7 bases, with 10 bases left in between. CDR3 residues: CASSLAGGRNEQFF. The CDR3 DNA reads TGTGCCAGCAGCTTAGCGGGGGGGCGGAATGAGCAGTTCTTC.

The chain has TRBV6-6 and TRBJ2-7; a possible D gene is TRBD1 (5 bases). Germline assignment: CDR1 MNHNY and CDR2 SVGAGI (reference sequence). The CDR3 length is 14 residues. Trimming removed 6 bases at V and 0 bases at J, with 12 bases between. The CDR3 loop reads CASSKGQGSYEQYF. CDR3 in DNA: TGTGCCAGCAGCAAGGGCCAGGGCTCCTACGAGCAGTACTTC.

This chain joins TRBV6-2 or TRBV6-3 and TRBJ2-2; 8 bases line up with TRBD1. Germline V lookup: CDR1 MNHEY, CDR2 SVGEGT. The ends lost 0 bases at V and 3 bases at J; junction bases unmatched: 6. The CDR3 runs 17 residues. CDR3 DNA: TGTGCCAGCAGTTACTCTCCCGGGACAGGAGACACCGGGGAGCTGTTTTTT. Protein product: CASSYSPGTGDTGELFF.

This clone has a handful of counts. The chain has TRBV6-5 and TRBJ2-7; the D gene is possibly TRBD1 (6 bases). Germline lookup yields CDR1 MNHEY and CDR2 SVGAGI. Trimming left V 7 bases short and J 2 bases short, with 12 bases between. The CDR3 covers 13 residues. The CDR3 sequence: CASKRQAPYEQYF. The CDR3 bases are TGTGCCAGCAAACGACAGGCCCCCTACGAGCAGTACTTC.

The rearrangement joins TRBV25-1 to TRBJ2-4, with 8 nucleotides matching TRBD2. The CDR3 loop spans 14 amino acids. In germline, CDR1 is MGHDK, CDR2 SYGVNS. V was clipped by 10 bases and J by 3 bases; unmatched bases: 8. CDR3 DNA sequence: TGTGCCACCACGGGGGGGTTTGGCAAAAACATTCAGTACTTC. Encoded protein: CATTGGFGKNIQYF.

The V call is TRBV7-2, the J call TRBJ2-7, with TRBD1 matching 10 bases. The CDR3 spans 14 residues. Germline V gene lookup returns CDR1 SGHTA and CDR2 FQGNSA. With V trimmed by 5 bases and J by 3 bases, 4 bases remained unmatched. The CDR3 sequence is CASSPRDRGYEQYF. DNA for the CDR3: TGTGCCAGCAGCCCACGGGACAGGGGCTACGAGCAGTACTTC. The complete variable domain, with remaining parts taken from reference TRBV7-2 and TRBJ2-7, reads GAGVSQSPSNKVTEKGKDVELRCDPISGHTALYWYRQSLGQGLEFLIYFQGNSAPDKSGLPSDRFSAERTGGSVSTLTIQRTQQEDSAVYLCASSPRDRGYEQYFGPGTRLTVT.

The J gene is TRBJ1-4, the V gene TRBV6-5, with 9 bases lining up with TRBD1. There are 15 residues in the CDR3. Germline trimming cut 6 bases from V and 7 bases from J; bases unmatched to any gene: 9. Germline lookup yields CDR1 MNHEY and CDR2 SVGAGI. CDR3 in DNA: TGTGCCAGCAGCCTATCGACAGGGGGGAGTGAAAAACTGTTTTTT. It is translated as CASSLSTGGSEKLFF.

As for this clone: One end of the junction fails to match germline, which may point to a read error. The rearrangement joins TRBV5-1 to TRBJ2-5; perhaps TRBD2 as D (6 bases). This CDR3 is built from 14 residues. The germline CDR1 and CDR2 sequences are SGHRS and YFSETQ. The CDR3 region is CASSLEGRQGTQYF. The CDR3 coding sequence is TGCGCCAGCAGCTTGGAGGGGAGGCAAGGGACCCAGTACTTC. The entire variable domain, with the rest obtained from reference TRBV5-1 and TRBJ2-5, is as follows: KAGVTQTPRYLIKTRGQQVTLSCSPISGHRSVSWYQQTPGQGLQFLFEYFSETQRNKGNFPGRFSGRQFSNSRSEMNVSTLELGDSALYLCASSLEGRQGTQYFGPGTRLLVL.